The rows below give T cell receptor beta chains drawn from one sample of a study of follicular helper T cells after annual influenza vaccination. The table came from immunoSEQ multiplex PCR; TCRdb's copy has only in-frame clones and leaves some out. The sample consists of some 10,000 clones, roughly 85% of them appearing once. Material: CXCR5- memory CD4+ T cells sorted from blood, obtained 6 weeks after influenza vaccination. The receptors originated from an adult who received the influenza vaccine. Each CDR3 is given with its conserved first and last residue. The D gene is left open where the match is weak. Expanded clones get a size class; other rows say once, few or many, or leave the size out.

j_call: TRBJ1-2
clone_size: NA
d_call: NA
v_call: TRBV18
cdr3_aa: CASSPRDSNYGYTF
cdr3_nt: TGTGCCAGCTCACCAAGGGATTCCAACTATGGCTACACCTTC

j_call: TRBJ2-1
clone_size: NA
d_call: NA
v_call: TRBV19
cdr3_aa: CASSSAVYNEQFF
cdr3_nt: TGTGCCAGTAGTAGCGCAGTTTACAATGAGCAGTTCTTC

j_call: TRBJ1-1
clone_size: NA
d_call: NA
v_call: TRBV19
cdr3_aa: CASSDSGPRFLTEAFF
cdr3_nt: TGTGCCAGTAGCGATTCGGGACCGCGGTTCTTGACTGAAGCTTTCTTT

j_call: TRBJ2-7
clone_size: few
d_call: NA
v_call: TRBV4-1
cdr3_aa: CASSRTDSYEQYF
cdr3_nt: TGCGCCAGCAGCCGAACGGACTCCTACGAGCAGTACTTC

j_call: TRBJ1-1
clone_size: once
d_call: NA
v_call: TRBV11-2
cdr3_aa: CASSPGQLTEAFF
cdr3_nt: TGTGCCAGCAGCCCAGGGCAATTAACTGAAGCTTTCTTT

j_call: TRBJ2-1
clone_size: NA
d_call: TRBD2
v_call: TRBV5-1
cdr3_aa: CASSLNGGDYNEQFF
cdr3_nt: TGCGCCAGCAGCTTGAATGGGGGGGATTACAATGAGCAGTTCTTC

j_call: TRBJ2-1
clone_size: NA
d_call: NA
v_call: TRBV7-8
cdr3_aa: CASSRSRAPARDEQFF
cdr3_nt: TGTGCCAGCAGCAGATCGAGGGCACCGGCAAGAGATGAGCAGTTCTTC

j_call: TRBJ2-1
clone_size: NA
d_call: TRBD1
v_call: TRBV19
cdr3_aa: CASSILYRGQELVQFF
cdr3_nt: TGTGCCAGTAGTATTTTATACAGGGGGCAGGAATTAGTGCAGTTCTTC

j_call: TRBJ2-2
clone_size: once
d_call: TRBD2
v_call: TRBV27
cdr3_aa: CASSYLAGAVTGELFF
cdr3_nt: TGTGCCAGCAGTTATCTAGCGGGAGCGGTCACCGGGGAGCTGTTTTTT

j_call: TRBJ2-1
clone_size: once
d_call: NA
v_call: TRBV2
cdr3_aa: CASSEARLGGLGQFF
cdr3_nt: TGTGCCAGCAGTGAAGCGCGGTTAGGGGGTCTTGGGCAGTTCTTC

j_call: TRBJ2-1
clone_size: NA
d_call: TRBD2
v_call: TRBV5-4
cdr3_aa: CASSPDSGGAGYNEQFF
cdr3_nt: TGTGCCAGCAGCCCGGATAGCGGGGGGGCAGGTTACAATGAGCAGTTCTTC

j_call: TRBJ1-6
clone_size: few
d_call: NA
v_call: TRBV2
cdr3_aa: CASSEGASSYNSPLHF
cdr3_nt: TGTGCCAGCAGTGAGGGCGCCAGCTCCTATAATTCACCCCTCCACTTT

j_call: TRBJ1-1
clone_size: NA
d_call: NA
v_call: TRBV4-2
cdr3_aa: CASSQDYESEAFF
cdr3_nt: TGTGCCAGCAGCCAAGATTATGAGTCTGAAGCTTTCTTT

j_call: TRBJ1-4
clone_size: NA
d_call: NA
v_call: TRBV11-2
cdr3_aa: CASSLERAGNEKLFF
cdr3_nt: TGTGCCAGCAGCTTAGAGAGGGCAGGGAATGAAAAACTGTTTTTT

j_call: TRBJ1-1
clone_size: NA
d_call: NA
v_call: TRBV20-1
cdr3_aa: CSASNQNVAFF
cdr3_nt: TGCAGTGCTAGTAACCAAAACGTAGCTTTCTTT

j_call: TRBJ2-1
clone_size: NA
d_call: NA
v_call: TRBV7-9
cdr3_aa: CASSLAGGPNEQFF
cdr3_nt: TGTGCCAGCAGCTTAGCGGGAGGTCCCAATGAGCAGTTCTTC

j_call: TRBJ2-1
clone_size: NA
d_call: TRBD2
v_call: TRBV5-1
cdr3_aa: CASSPGLAEAREQFF
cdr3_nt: TGCGCCAGCAGTCCCGGACTAGCGGAGGCTAGGGAGCAGTTCTTC

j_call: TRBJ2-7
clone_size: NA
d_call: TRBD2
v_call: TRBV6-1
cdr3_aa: CAMGLVYEQYF
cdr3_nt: TGTGCAATGGGACTAGTTTACGAGCAGTACTTC

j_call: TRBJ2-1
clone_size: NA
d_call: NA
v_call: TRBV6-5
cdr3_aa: CASSSLGERDEQFF
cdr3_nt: TGTGCCAGCAGTTCGCTTGGGGAGCGGGATGAGCAGTTCTTC

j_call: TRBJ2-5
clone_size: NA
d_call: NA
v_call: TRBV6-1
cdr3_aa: CASSEFGSRGETQYF
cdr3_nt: TGTGCCAGCAGTGAATTCGGGAGTCGTGGGGAGACCCAGTACTTC

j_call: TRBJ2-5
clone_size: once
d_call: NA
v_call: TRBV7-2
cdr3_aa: CASSLNWQGQETQYF
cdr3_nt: TGTGCCAGCAGCTTAAACTGGCAGGGACAAGAGACCCAGTACTTC

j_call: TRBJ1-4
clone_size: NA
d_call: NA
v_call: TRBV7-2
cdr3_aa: CASSPNWGVGEKLFF
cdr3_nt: TGTGCCAGCAGCCCAAATTGGGGGGTTGGGGAAAAACTGTTTTTT

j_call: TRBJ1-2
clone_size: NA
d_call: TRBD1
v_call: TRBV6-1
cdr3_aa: CASSVEDRGLQGYTF
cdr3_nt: TGTGCCAGCAGTGTTGAGGACAGGGGGCTGCAGGGCTACACCTTC

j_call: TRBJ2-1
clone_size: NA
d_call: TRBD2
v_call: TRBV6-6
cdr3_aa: CASSPSGGEQFF
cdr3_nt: TGTGCCAGCAGTCCTAGCGGCGGCGAGCAGTTCTTC

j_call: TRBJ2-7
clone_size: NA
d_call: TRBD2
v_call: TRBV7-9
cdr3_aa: CARSLERGEQYF
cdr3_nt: TGTGCCAGAAGCTTGGAGCGGGGGGAGCAGTACTTC

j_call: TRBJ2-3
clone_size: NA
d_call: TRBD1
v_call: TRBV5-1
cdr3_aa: CASSAGQGRDTQYF
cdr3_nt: TGCGCCAGCAGCGCGGGACAGGGTAGAGATACGCAGTATTTT

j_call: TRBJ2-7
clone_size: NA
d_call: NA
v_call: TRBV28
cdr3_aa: CASRNTLTGPYEQYF
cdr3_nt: TGTGCCAGCCGAAACACCCTGACAGGCCCTTACGAGCAGTACTTC

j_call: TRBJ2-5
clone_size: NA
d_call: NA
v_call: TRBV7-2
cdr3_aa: CASSTYQETQYF
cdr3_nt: TGTGCCAGCAGCACCTACCAAGAGACCCAGTACTTC

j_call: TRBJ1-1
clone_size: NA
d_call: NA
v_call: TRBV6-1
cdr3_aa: CASSEAGRPNTEAFF
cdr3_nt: TGTGCCAGCAGTGAAGCGGGCAGACCGAACACTGAAGCTTTCTTT

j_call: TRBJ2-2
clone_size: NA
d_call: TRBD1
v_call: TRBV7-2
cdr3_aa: CASSLGTGLGELFF
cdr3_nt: TGTGCCAGCAGCTTAGGGACAGGTCTGGGGGAGCTGTTTTTT

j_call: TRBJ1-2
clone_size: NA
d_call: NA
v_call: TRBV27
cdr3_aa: CASSGWGNYGYTF
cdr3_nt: TGTGCCAGCAGCGGGTGGGGCAACTATGGCTACACCTTC

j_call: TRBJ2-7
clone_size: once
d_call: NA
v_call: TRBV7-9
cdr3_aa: CASSRTAYEQYF
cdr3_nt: TGTGCCAGCAGCCGGACAGCCTACGAGCAGTACTTC

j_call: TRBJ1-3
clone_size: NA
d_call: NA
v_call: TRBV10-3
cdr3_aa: CATTASSGNTIYF
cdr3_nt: TGTGCCACGACAGCGAGCTCTGGAAACACCATATATTTT